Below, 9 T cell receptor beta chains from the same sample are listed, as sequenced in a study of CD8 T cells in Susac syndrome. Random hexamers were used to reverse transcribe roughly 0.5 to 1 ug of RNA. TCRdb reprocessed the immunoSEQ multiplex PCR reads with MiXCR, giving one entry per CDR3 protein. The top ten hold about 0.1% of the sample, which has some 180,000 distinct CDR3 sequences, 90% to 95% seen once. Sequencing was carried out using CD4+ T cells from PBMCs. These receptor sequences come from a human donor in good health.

The CDR3, as DNA: TGTGCCAGCAGTTACAGGGGCCATGAGCAGTTCTTC. This encodes CASSYRGHEQFF. The chain recombines TRBV6-6 with TRBJ2-1; a weak D match, TRBD1 (5 bases). The germline gives CDR1 MNHNY, CDR2 SVGAGI (reference sequence). The CDR3 runs 12 residues. Deletions cut 2 bases from V and 8 bases from J, with 7 bases between.

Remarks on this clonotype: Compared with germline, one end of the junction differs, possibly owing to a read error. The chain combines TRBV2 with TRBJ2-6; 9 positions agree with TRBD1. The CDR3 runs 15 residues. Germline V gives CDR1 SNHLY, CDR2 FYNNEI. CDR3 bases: TGTGCCAGCAGTGGGGACAGGGCTGGGGCCAACGTCCTGATTTTC. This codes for CASSGDRAGANVLIF.

In DNA, the CDR3 is TGTGCCAGCAAGATCCGAAGTTCGGGTGGCTACACCTTC. This codes for CASKIRSSGGYTF. V usage is TRBV27 and J usage is TRBJ1-2, with D unclear. This CDR3 spans 13 amino acids. Germline V gene lookup returns CDR1 MNHEY and CDR2 SMNVEV (reference sequence). V dropped 7 bases and J dropped 7 bases, with 16 bases sitting between them.

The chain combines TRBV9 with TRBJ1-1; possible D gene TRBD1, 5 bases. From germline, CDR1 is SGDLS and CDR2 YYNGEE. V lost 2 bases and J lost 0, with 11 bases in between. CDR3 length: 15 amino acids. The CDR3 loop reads CASSVWGEMNTEAFF. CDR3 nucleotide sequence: TGTGCCAGCAGCGTCTGGGGGGAAATGAACACTGAAGCTTTCTTT.

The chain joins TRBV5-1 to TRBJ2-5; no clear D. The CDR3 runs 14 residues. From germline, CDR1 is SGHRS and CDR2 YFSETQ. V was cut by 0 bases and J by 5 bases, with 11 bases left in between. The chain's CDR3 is CASSLGLKGETQYF. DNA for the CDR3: TGCGCCAGCAGCTTGGGTCTCAAAGGGGAGACCCAGTACTTC.

Here the CDR3 DNA reads TGTGCCAGCAGCTTAAACAGCCCCGGTTATGGCTACACCTTC. Protein: CASSLNSPGYGYTF. The V call is TRBV11-2, the J call TRBJ1-2, with unresolved D. Trimming shortened V by 2 bases and J by 5 bases, and 12 bases separated the two germline ends. CDR3 length equals 14 residues. The germline V gene encodes CDR1 SGHAT and CDR2 FQNNGV. Complete variable domain (other parts from reference TRBV11-2 and TRBJ1-2): EAGVAQSPRYKIIEKRQSVAFWCNPISGHATLYWYQQILGQGPKLLIQFQNNGVVDDSQLPKDRFSAERLKGVDSTLKIQPAKLEDSAVYLCASSLNSPGYGYTFGSGTRLTVV.

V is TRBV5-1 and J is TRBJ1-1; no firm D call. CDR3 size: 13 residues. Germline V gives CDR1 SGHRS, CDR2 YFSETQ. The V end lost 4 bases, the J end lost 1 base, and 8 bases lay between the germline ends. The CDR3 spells CASSQWGNTEAFF. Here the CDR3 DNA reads TGCGCCAGCAGCCAGTGGGGGAACACTGAAGCTTTCTTT. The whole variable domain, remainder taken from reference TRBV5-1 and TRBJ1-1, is KAGVTQTPRYLIKTRGQQVTLSCSPISGHRSVSWYQQTPGQGLQFLFEYFSETQRNKGNFPGRFSGRQFSNSRSEMNVSTLELGDSALYLCASSQWGNTEAFFGQGTRLTVV.

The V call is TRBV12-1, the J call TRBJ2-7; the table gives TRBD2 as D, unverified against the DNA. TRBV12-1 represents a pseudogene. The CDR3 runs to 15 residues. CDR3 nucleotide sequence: TGTGCCAGCAGCGATGTAGCGGGGGACTCCTACGAGCAGTACTTC. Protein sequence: CASSDVAGDSYEQYF.

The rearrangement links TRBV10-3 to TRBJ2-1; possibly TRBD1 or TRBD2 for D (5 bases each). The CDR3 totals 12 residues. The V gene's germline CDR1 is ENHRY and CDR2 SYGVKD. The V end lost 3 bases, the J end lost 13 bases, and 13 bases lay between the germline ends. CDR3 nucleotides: TGTGCCATCAGTGATGACGGGACCCGTCAGTTCTTC. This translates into CAISDDGTRQFF.